A single sample gave rise to the 29 T cell receptor beta chains below, sequenced in a study of blood T cell repertoires in COVID-19. Sequencing was performed with immunoSEQ multiplex PCR; in TCRdb, only in-frame clones are kept and a portion is missing. The sample has some 140,000 clones, more than 75% seen once. The sample consisted of peripheral blood. The receptors originated from a woman aged 65 to 85 with COVID-19, enrolled during active disease.

This clone has just a few counts. The chain links TRBV28 to TRBJ1-1; 7 positions agree with TRBD1. The germline gives CDR1 MDHEN, CDR2 SYDVKM. There are 14 residues in the CDR3. The J segment lost 1 base and the V segment lost 5 bases, leaving 4 bases of the junction unmatched. CDR3 region: CASSPWTGNTEAFF. Here the CDR3 DNA reads TGTGCCAGCAGTCCATGGACAGGGAACACTGAAGCTTTCTTT.

The CDR3 region has the DNA TGTGCCACCAGCAGAGTCGGGATTCTCCTTGCAACTAATGAAAAACTGTTTTTT. This gives the protein CATSRVGILLATNEKLFF. The V gene is TRBV15, the J gene TRBJ1-4; D is unclear. The germline V and J ends were trimmed by 1 base and 0 bases, with 15 bases remaining between them. Germline V lookup: CDR1 LNHNV, CDR2 YYDKDF (reference sequence). The CDR3 has 18 residues.

The chain combines TRBV25-1 with TRBJ1-3; D gene unclear. The CDR3 consists of 14 residues. Germline V gene data show CDR1 as MGHDK and CDR2 as SYGVNS. V lost 4 bases, J lost 0 bases, and 7 bases lay in between. CDR3 loop: CASSAATSGNTIYF. CDR3 bases: TGTGCCAGCAGTGCCGCTACCTCTGGAAACACCATATATTTT. The complete variable domain, with remaining parts taken from reference TRBV25-1 and TRBJ1-3, reads EADIYQTPRYLVIGTGKKITLECSQTMGHDKMYWYQQDPGMELHLIHYSYGVNSTEKGDLSSESTVSRIRTEHFPLTLESARPSHTSQYLCASSAATSGNTIYFGEGSWLTVV.

A single count supports this clone. The chain is built from TRBV3-1 (or the pseudogene TRBV3-2) and TRBJ1-3; no reliable D call. Germline values: CDR1 LGHDT, CDR2 YNNKEL (reference sequence). Trimming stripped 4 bases from V and 0 bases from J, with 10 bases between. This CDR3 region has 15 residues. The CDR3 coding sequence is TGTGCCAGCAGCCCAACTTCAATCTCTGGAAACACCATATATTTT. It codes for CASSPTSISGNTIYF.

The chain has TRBV4-2 and TRBJ2-7; possible D gene TRBD2, 5 bases. This CDR3 spans 13 amino acids. Germline V lookup: CDR1 LGHNA, CDR2 YNFKEQ. Trimming removed 3 bases from V and 0 bases from J, with 6 bases in between. CDR3 sequence (DNA): TGTGCCAGCAGCCATACTAGCTCCTACGAGCAGTACTTC. As protein: CASSHTSSYEQYF.

This chain links TRBV4-1 with TRBJ1-2, with D unresolved. Per germline, CDR1 MGHRA and CDR2 YSYEKL. The CDR3 extends over 14 amino acids. V was shortened by 0 bases and J by 1 base, with 6 bases between the two germline ends. The CDR3 DNA reads TGCGCCAGCAGCCAAGATGGCAATAACTATGGCTACACCTTC. Translating it yields CASSQDGNNYGYTF.

The V gene is TRBV30, the J gene TRBJ1-2; 7 bases match TRBD1. CDR1 is GTSNPN, CDR2 SVGIG, per germline (reference sequence). With 1 base clipped from V and 2 bases from J, the junction kept 4 bases outside the gene matches. The CDR3 totals 14 residues. CDR3 DNA sequence: TGTGCCTGGAGTGCTACAGGGGCGAACTATGGCTACACCTTC. Protein sequence: CAWSATGANYGYTF. The full variable domain, in which reference TRBV30 and TRBJ1-2 provide the parts outside the CDR3, is SQTIHQWPATLVQPVGSPLSLECTVEGTSNPNLYWYRQAAGRGLQLLFYSVGIGQISSEVPQNLSASRPQDRQFILSSKKLLLSDSGFYLCAWSATGANYGYTFGSGTRLTVV.

The chain employs TRBV25-1 and TRBJ2-3; 9 positions match TRBD2. The CDR3 runs to 17 residues. V dropped 0 bases and J dropped 1; count of bases not matched to a gene: 5. Germline V gives CDR1 MGHDK, CDR2 SYGVNS. The CDR3 spells CASSEYGTSRGTDTQYF. The CDR3 DNA sequence: TGTGCCAGCAGTGAATATGGGACTAGCAGGGGCACAGATACGCAGTATTTT.

V and J are TRBV7-2 and TRBJ1-3; 9 bases are a match to TRBD1. The CDR3 is 15 amino acids. Germline CDR1 is SGHTA and CDR2 is FQGNSA. After removal of 5 bases from V and 3 bases from J, the junction contained 5 bases not matched to a gene. The CDR3 nucleotides read TGTGCCAGCAGCATCGGGACAGGGCTTGGAAACACCATATATTTT. Residues: CASSIGTGLGNTIYF. Full variable domain (missing parts from reference TRBV7-2 and TRBJ1-3): GAGVSQSPSNKVTEKGKDVELRCDPISGHTALYWYRQSLGQGLEFLIYFQGNSAPDKSGLPSDRFSAERTGGSVSTLTIQRTQQEDSAVYLCASSIGTGLGNTIYFGEGSWLTVV.

The CDR3 DNA follows: TGTGCCAGCACCACCTCCGGACAGGGCGAATTCATGAACACTGAAGCTTTCTTT. Its translation: CASTTSGQGEFMNTEAFF. The chain employs TRBV21-1 and TRBJ1-1; the table's TRBD1 call for D was not verified on the DNA. TRBV21-1 is reported as a pseudogene. CDR3 length: 18 amino acids.

This clone has just one count. CDR3 region: CAWRAIEFSSGANVLTF. The CDR3 nucleotides are TGTGCCTGGAGAGCTATAGAATTCTCTTCTGGGGCCAACGTCCTGACTTTC. J is TRBJ2-6 and V is TRBV30; D remains unclear. Germline-derived CDR1 and CDR2 are GTSNPN and SVGIG (reference sequence). The CDR3 totals 17 residues. Trimming took off 3 bases at V and 1 base at J, with 16 bases between the two ends.

This clone appeared a single time. The V gene is TRBV3-1 (or the pseudogene TRBV3-2), the J gene TRBJ2-7; no clear D. CDR3 length equals 13 residues. The V gene lost 3 bases and the J gene lost 6 bases, with 12 bases spanning the gap. In germline, CDR1 is LGHDT, CDR2 YNNKEL (reference sequence). The CDR3 nucleotides read TGTGCCAGCAGCCAGTTCAGAGGCTCCGAGCAGTACTTC. This sequence encodes CASSQFRGSEQYF.

V and J are TRBV2 and TRBJ1-2; D might be TRBD1 (5 bases). Germline CDR1 is SNHLY and CDR2 is FYNNEI. The CDR3 is made up of 16 amino acids. V was shortened by 2 bases and J by 2 bases, with 15 bases between the two germline ends. Here the CDR3 DNA reads TGTGCCAGCAGTGAATTAGGCAGGGCCGGAAACTATGGCTACACCTTC. It specifies CASSELGRAGNYGYTF.

This clone was counted a few times. The V call is TRBV7-9, the J call TRBJ1-5; D gene uncertain. V was cut by 1 base and J by 2 bases, with 12 bases left in between. Per the germline V gene, CDR1 is SEHNR and CDR2 is FQNEAQ (reference sequence). The CDR3 has 16 residues. Here the CDR3 reads CASSLDGGMGNQPQHF. The CDR3 region has the DNA TGTGCCAGCAGCTTAGATGGAGGGATGGGCAATCAGCCCCAGCATTTT. Supplemented by reference TRBV7-9 and TRBJ1-5, the full variable domain reads DTGVSQNPRHKITKRGQNVTFRCDPISEHNRLYWYRQTLGQGPEFLTYFQNEAQLEKSRLLSDRFSAERPKGSFSTLEIQRTEQGDSAMYLCASSLDGGMGNQPQHFGDGTRLSIL.

This chain uses TRBV2 with TRBJ2-2; 8 bases line up with TRBD1. The CDR3 loop spans 13 amino acids. V lost 4 bases, J lost 8 bases, and 3 bases stayed unmatched. Germline V gene data show CDR1 as SNHLY and CDR2 as FYNNEI. CDR3 coding DNA: TGTGCCAGCAGTGGACAGGGGATGGGGGAGCTGTTTTTT. It codes for CASSGQGMGELFF. The full variable domain, completed using reference TRBV2 and TRBJ2-2, is EPEVTQTPSHQVTQMGQEVILRCVPISNHLYFYWYRQILGQKVEFLVSFYNNEISEKSEIFDDQFSVERPDGSNFTLKIRSTKLEDSAMYFCASSGQGMGELFFGEGSRLTVL.

The chain recombines TRBV27 with TRBJ1-4; 10 bases fit TRBD1. The length of the CDR3 is 14 residues. The V and J ends lost 6 bases and 8 bases, in that order; junction bases with no gene match: 6. The germline gives CDR1 MNHEY, CDR2 SMNVEV (reference sequence). CDR3 amino acids: CASSSGTGVEKLFF. As DNA, the CDR3 is TGTGCCAGCAGCAGCGGGACAGGGGTCGAAAAACTGTTTTTT.

This chain links TRBV29-1 with TRBJ1-2; perhaps TRBD1 as D (5 bases). The CDR3 covers 14 residues. Trimming left V 3 bases short and J 0 bases short, with 11 bases between. Germline lookup yields CDR1 SQVTM and CDR2 ANQGSEA. The CDR3 nucleotides read TGCAGCGTTGAGATAGGGGTAACTAACTATGGCTACACCTTC. Residues: CSVEIGVTNYGYTF.

This chain uses TRBV7-2 with TRBJ1-4; tentative D call: TRBD1 (5 bases). Germline CDR1 reads SGHTA; CDR2 reads FQGNSA. V lost 1 base and J 8 bases, leaving 14 bases between the germline ends. The length of the CDR3 is 15 residues. The CDR3: CASSLGGPRGEKLFF. Here the CDR3 DNA reads TGTGCCAGCAGCTTAGGCGGCCCCCGGGGGGAAAAACTGTTTTTT. The variable domain in full, with the rest retrieved from reference TRBV7-2 and TRBJ1-4, is GAGVSQSPSNKVTEKGKDVELRCDPISGHTALYWYRQSLGQGLEFLIYFQGNSAPDKSGLPSDRFSAERTGGSVSTLTIQRTQQEDSAVYLCASSLGGPRGEKLFFGSGTQLSVL.

In its sample, this clone was seen a few times. The chain has TRBV27 and TRBJ1-1; D is unclear. The CDR3 has 13 residues. Trimming cost V 3 bases and J 5 bases, with 10 bases left between them. The V gene's germline CDR1 is MNHEY and CDR2 SMNVEV (reference sequence). CDR3 sequence reads: CASSFRTGTEAFF. The CDR3 DNA sequence: TGTGCCAGCAGTTTCAGGACGGGGACTGAAGCTTTCTTT.

J is TRBJ2-2 and V is TRBV4-1; 11 bases are a match to TRBD2. This CDR3 has 16 amino acids. J was trimmed by 7 bases and V by 3 bases; bases with no gene match: 7. The germline V gene has CDR1 MGHRA and CDR2 YSYEKL. In DNA form, the CDR3 reads TGCGCCAGCAGCCAGACTAGCGGGGCCAGGGTCGGGGAGCTGTTTTTT. Its protein is CASSQTSGARVGELFF.

V and J are TRBV7-9 and TRBJ2-1, with a possible D match to TRBD2 (5 bases). Germline values: CDR1 SEHNR, CDR2 FQNEAQ (reference sequence). This CDR3 is built from 11 residues. V was cut by 8 bases and J by 5 bases, with 7 bases left in between. The CDR3 bases are TGTGCCAGCCTCGGGGACAATGAGCAGTTCTTC. Protein: CASLGDNEQFF.

Only one count was recorded for this clone. V gene TRBV2 combines with J gene TRBJ2-4; D may be TRBD1 (5 bases). CDR1 and CDR2 from the germline V gene are SNHLY and FYNNEI. The V end lost 1 base, the J end lost 0 bases, and 10 bases lay between the germline ends. CDR3 length equals 16 residues. This chain's CDR3 is CASSEGQTLAKNIQYF. The CDR3 nucleotides read TGTGCCAGCAGTGAAGGACAGACCCTAGCCAAAAACATTCAGTACTTC.

The chain is built from TRBV19 and TRBJ2-7; 8 nucleotides align to TRBD2. The CDR3 extends over 15 amino acids. CDR1 is LNHDA and CDR2 is SQIVND in the germline V gene (reference sequence). Trimming took 3 bases from V and 3 from J; bases not matched to a gene: 7. The CDR3 bases are TGTGCCAGTAGTATTAAACTAGCGGTGGGCTACGAGCAGTACTTC. Amino acids: CASSIKLAVGYEQYF. Full variable domain (outside the CDR3, taken from reference TRBV19 and TRBJ2-7): DGGITQSPKYLFRKEGQNVTLSCEQNLNHDAMYWYRQDPGQGLRLIYYSQIVNDFQKGDIAEGYSVSREKKESFPLTVTSAQKNPTAFYLCASSIKLAVGYEQYFGPGTRLTVT.

The genes are TRBV5-1 and TRBJ1-1, with 10 bases aligning to TRBD1. V shed 0 bases, J shed 4 bases, and the junction held 9 bases outside the gene matches. The V gene's germline CDR1 is SGHRS and CDR2 YFSETQ. The CDR3 contains 17 residues. CDR3 bases: TGCGCCAGCAGCTTGGCCTGGGACAGGGGTTCGGTCACTGAAGCTTTCTTT. Translation: CASSLAWDRGSVTEAFF.

The chain links TRBV5-1 to TRBJ2-3; tentatively, D is TRBD1 (6 bases). CDR1 is SGHRS and CDR2 is YFSETQ in the germline V gene. V lost 4 bases and J lost 4, with 16 bases in between. This CDR3 comprises 15 residues. CDR3 DNA sequence: TGCGCCAGCAGCCACCTCCCCAGGGGAGCAGATACGCAGTATTTT. Protein: CASSHLPRGADTQYF.

V usage is TRBV5-8 and J usage is TRBJ1-2; 9 bases are shared with TRBD1. V lost 4 bases and J lost 4; bases outside the gene matches: 5. CDR3 length equals 14 residues. Germline V gene data show CDR1 as SGHTS and CDR2 as YDEGEE. The CDR3 region is CASSVDRGTYGYTF. The CDR3 region has the DNA TGTGCCAGCAGCGTGGACAGGGGCACCTATGGCTACACCTTC.

The V call is TRBV19, the J call TRBJ1-1, with unresolved D. V shed 1 base and J shed 1 base, with 13 bases lying between them. This CDR3 contains 16 residues. Germline-derived CDR1 and CDR2 are LNHDA and SQIVND (reference sequence). The CDR3 DNA reads as TGTGCCAGTAGTATAGGGAGGGCCTCGGGGAACACTGAAGCTTTCTTT. Amino acids: CASSIGRASGNTEAFF.

This chain connects TRBV5-1 to TRBJ2-3; 11 positions agree with TRBD1. The CDR3 covers 16 residues. Unmatched junction bases numbered 10, after V lost 5 bases and J lost 5 bases. Germline loops: CDR1 SGHRS, CDR2 YFSETQ. The CDR3 reads CASSLYTGQGEDTQYF. The CDR3 nucleotides read TGCGCCAGCAGTTTGTACACGGGACAGGGGGAAGATACGCAGTATTTT.

V is TRBV9 and J is TRBJ1-3; D unresolved. The CDR3 has 15 amino acids. The germline CDR1 and CDR2 sequences are SGDLS and YYNGEE. V was pared by 0 bases and J by 4 bases, with 11 bases between. CDR3 sequence (DNA): TGTGCCAGCAGCGTAGCCCCAGGAAAGGGAAACACCATATATTTT. It codes for CASSVAPGKGNTIYF.